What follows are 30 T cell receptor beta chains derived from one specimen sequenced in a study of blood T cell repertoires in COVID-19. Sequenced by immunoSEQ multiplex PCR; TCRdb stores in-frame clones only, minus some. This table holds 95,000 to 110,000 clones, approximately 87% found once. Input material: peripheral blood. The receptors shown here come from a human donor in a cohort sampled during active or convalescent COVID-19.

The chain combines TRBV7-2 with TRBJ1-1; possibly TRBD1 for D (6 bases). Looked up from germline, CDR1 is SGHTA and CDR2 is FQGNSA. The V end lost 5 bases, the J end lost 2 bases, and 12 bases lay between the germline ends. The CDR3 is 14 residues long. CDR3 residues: CASSQGTYNTEAFF. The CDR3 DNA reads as TGTGCCAGCAGCCAAGGGACATATAACACTGAAGCTTTCTTT.

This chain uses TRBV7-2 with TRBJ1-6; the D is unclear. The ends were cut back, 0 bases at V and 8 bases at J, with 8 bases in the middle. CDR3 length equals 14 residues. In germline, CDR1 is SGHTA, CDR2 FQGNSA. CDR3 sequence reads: CASSLAGPHSPLHF. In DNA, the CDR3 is TGTGCCAGCAGCTTAGCTGGGCCACATTCACCCCTCCACTTT.

CDR3 sequence: CASSLHPSGGDLETQYF. DNA for the CDR3: TGTGCCAGCAGCTTGCACCCTAGCGGGGGGGACCTGGAGACCCAGTACTTC. The V gene is TRBV5-8, the J gene TRBJ2-5; TRBD2 matches 12 bases. This CDR3 comprises 17 residues. J gave up 5 bases and V 1 base, and 9 bases lay outside the gene matches. Germline values: CDR1 SGHTS, CDR2 YDEGEE.

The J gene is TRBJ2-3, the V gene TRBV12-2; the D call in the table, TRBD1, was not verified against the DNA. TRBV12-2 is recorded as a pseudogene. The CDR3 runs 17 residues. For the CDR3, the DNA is TGTGCAAGTCGCCCCCGGACAGGGATCGTTAGAACAGATACGCAGTATTTT. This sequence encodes CASRPRTGIVRTDTQYF.

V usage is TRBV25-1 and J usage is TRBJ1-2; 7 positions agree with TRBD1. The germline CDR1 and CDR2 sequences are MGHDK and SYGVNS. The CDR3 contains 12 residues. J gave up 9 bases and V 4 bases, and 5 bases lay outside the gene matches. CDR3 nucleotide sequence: TGTGCCAGCAGTGCCCAGGGGGTGAGCTACACCTTC. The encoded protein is CASSAQGVSYTF.

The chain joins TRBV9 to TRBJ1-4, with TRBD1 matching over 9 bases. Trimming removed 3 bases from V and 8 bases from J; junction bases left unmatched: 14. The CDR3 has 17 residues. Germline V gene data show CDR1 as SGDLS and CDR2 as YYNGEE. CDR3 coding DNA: TGTGCCAGCAGCGGAGGCCAAACCGCCGGGACAGGGGAAAAACTGTTTTTT. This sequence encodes CASSGGQTAGTGEKLFF.

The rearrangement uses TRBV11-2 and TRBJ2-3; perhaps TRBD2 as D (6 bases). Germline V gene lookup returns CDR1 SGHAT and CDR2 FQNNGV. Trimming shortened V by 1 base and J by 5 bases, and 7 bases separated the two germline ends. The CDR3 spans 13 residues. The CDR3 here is CASSLGGKDTQYF. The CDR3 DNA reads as TGTGCCAGCAGCTTAGGCGGGAAAGATACGCAGTATTTT.

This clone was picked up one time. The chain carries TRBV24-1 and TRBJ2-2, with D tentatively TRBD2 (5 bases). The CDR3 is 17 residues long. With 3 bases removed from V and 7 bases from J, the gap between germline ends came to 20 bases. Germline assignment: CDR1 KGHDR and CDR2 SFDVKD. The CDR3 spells CATSDHRAPSSGGELFF. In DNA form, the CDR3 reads TGTGCCACCAGTGATCACCGAGCGCCTAGCTCGGGCGGGGAGCTGTTTTTT.

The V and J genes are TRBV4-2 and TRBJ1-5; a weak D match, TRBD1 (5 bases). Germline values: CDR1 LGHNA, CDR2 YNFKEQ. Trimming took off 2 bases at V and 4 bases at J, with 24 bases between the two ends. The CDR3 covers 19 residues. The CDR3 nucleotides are TGTGCCAGCAGCCAACTCCCACAAAGGGGCCTTCTCAGGAATCAGCCCCAGCATTTT. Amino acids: CASSQLPQRGLLRNQPQHF.

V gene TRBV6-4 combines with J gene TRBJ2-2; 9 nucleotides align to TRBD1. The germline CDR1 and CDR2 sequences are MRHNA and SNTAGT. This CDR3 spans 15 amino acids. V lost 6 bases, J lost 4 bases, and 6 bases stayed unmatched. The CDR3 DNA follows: TGTGCCAGCAGGGCCGGGACAGGGACCACCGGGGAGCTGTTTTTT. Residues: CASRAGTGTTGELFF.

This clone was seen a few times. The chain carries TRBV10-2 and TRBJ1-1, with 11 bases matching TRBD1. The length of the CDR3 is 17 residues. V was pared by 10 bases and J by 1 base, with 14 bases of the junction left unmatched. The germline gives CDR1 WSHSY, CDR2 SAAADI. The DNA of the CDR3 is TGCGCCACCAGGAGGGCTCTTGGACAGGGGGCGAACACTGAAGCTTTCTTT. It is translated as CATRRALGQGANTEAFF.

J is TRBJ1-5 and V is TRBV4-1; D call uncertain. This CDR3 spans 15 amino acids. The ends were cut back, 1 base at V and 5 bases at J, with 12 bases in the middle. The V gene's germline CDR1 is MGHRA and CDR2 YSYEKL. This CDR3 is CASSQVSIRDQPQHF. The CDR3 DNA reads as TGCGCCAGCAGCCAAGTATCGATTCGCGATCAGCCCCAGCATTTT.

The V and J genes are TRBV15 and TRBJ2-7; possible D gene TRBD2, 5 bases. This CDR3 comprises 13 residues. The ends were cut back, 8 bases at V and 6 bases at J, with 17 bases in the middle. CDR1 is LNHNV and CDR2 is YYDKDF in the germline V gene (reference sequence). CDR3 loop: CATSRADSGEQYF. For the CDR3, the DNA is TGTGCCACCTCGCGGGCCGACTCGGGCGAGCAGTACTTC.

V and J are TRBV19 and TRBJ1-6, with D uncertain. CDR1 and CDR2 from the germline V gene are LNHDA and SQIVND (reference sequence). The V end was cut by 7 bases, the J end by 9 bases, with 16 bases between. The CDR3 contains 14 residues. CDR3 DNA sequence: TGTGCCAGTAAGACCTGGGAGGGTTCTTCACCCCTCCACTTT. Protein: CASKTWEGSSPLHF.

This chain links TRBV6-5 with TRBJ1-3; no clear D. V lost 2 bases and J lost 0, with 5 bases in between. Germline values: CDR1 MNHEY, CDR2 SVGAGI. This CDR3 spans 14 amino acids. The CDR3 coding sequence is TGTGCCAGCAGTTACCAGGCCTCTGGAAACACCATATATTTT. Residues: CASSYQASGNTIYF.

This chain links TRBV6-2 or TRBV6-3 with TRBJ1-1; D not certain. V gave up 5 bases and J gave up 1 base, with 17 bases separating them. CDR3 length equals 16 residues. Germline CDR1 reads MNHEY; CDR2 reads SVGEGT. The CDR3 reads CASSIGETWRNTEAFF. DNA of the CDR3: TGTGCCAGCAGTATTGGAGAAACATGGAGGAACACTGAAGCTTTCTTT.

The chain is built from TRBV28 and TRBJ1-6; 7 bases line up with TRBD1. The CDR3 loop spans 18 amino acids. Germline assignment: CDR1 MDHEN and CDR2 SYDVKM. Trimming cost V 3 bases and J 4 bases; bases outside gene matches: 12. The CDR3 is CASSLSYRGTAYNSPLHF. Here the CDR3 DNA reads TGTGCCAGCAGTTTGTCATACCGCGGGACAGCTTATAATTCACCCCTCCACTTT.

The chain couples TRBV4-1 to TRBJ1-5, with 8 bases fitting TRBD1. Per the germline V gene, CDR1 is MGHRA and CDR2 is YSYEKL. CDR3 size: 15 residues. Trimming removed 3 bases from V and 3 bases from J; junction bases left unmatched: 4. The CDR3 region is CASSHTDRDNQPQHF. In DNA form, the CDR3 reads TGCGCCAGCAGCCACACGGACAGGGACAATCAGCCCCAGCATTTT.

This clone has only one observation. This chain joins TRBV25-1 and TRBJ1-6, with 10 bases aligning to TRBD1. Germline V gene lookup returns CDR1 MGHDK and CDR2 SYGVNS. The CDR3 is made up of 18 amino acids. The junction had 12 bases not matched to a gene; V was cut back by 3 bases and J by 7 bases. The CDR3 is CASSDGDRGRGSNSPLHF. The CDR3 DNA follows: TGTGCCAGCAGTGATGGCGACAGGGGGCGAGGAAGCAATTCACCCCTCCACTTT.

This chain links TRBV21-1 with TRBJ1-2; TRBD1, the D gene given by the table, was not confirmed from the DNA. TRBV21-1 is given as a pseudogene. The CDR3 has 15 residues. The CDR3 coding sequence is TGTGCCAGCCCTCCCACGGGGACACTGAACTATGGCTACACCTTC. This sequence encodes CASPPTGTLNYGYTF.

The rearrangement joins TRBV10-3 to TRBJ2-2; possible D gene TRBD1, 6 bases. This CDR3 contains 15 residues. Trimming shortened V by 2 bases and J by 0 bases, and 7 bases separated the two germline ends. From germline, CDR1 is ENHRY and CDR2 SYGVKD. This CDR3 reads CAISEAGANTGELFF. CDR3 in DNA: TGTGCCATCAGTGAGGCAGGGGCGAACACCGGGGAGCTGTTTTTT.

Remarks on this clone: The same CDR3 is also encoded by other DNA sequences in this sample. The CDR3 region has the DNA TGCGCCAGCAGCCCACAGGGGGCTTCAGGGGCCAACGTCCTGACTTTC. The encoded protein is CASSPQGASGANVLTF. The chain carries TRBV5-1 and TRBJ2-6, with 9 bases matching TRBD1. The V segment lost 4 bases and the J segment 4 bases; nucleotides outside the gene matches: 6. CDR1 and CDR2 from the germline V gene are SGHRS and YFSETQ. There are 16 residues in the CDR3.

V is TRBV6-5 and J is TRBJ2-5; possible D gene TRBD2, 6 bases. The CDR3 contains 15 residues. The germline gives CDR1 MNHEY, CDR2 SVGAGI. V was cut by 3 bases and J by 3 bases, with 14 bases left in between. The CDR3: CASSYGLSDKETQYF. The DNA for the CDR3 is TGTGCCAGCAGTTATGGACTAAGCGACAAAGAGACCCAGTACTTC.

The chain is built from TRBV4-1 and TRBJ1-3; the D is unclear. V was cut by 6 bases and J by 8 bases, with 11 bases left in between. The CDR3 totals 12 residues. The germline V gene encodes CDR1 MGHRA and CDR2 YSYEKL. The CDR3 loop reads CASSGQWDTIYF. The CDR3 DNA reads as TGCGCCAGCAGTGGGCAGTGGGACACCATATATTTT.

The CDR3 spells CASSLSLINTEAFF. In DNA, the CDR3 is TGCGCCAGCAGCTTGTCTTTAATCAACACTGAAGCTTTCTTT. This sequence joins TRBV5-1 and TRBJ1-1; D is uncertain. Trimming pared 1 base from V and 2 bases from J, leaving 9 bases between. The CDR3 is 14 residues long. Germline V gene data show CDR1 as SGHRS and CDR2 as YFSETQ.

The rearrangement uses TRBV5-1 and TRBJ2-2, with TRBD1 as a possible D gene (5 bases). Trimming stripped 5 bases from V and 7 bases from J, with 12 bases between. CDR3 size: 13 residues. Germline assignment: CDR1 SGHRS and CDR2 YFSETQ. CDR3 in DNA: TGCGCCAGCAGTCTAGGGGCGGTCGGGGAGCTGTTTTTT. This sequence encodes CASSLGAVGELFF.

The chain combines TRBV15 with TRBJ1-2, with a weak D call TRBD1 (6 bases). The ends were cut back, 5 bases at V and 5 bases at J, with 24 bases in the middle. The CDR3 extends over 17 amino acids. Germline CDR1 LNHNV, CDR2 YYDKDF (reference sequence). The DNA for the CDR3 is TGTGCCACCAGCCCAACTACGACACAGGGCAGAGGGTATGGCTACACCTTC. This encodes CATSPTTTQGRGYGYTF.

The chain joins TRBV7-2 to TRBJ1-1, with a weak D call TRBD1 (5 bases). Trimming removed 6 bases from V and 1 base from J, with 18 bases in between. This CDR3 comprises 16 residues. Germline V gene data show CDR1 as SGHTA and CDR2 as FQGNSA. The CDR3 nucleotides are TGTGCCAGCAGTTTGAATGGGGGGAGGACGAACACTGAAGCTTTCTTT. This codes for CASSLNGGRTNTEAFF.

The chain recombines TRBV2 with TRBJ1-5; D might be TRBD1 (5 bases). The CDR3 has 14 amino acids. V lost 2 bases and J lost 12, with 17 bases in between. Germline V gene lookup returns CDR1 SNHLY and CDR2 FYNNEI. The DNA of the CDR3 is TGTGCCAGCAGTGAAAGCAGGGCCCCCGAGAGCCAGCATTTT. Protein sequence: CASSESRAPESQHF.

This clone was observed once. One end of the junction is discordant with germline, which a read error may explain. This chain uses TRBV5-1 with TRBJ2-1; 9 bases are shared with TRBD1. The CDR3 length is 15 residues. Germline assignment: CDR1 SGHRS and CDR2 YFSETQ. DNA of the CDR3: TGCGCCAGCAGCTTAGTTACAGGGGGCTACGATGAGCAGTTCTTC. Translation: CASSLVTGGYDEQFF.